This T cell receptor (beta chain) was documented in a study of early stage breast cancer tumors. Study summary: Of about 17 invasive breast tumors, more than nine were hormone receptor-positive, HER2-negative. Invasive lobular carcinomas made up about 35% of the 12 ER+/PR+/HER2- tumors. Average read coverage per sample was 7.5 to 10-fold. Broader study findings: Tumors had about 2.5-fold higher T cell density and higher clonality than adjacent normal breast tissue.

J lost 3 bases, V lost 2 bases, and 12 bases had no gene match. The CDR3 contains 16 residues. CDR1 and CDR2 from the germline V gene are SQVTM and ANQGSEA. As regards this clone: Its antigen remains unidentified.

Profiled with immunoSEQ multiplex PCR; TCRdb holds only in-frame clones, not every one. The sample records around 25,000 clones, roughly 67% being singletons. Sequenced material: breast tumor tissue. The genes are TRBV29-1 and TRBJ2-5; 7 bases map to TRBD1. This TCR was sampled from a person in their sixties or seventies with breast cancer. Here the CDR3 DNA reads TGCAGCGTTGAACCCCAGGGGGTCTTCGTCGAAGAGACCCAGTACTTC. Protein sequence: CSVEPQGVFVEETQYF.